The 32 T cell receptor beta chains reported below all come from one sample, sequenced in a study of PD-1 blockade in classical Hodgkin lymphoma. This table comes from immunoSEQ multiplex PCR, and its TCRdb copy is limited to in-frame clones, with some not included. The table has about 40,000 clones, about 90% seen once; the top ten hold about 9%. Each of the patients experienced relapse following autologous stem cell transplantation, and their brentuximab vedotin exposure differed. The input for sequencing was peripheral blood mononuclear cells (PBMCs), taken at baseline. The receptor source for this set is a human donor with classical Hodgkin lymphoma.

The genes are TRBV19 and TRBJ1-1, with 8 bases identical to TRBD1. The V segment lost 1 base and the J segment 10 bases; nucleotides outside the gene matches: 2. CDR1 LNHDA and CDR2 SQIVND come from the germline V gene (reference sequence). The CDR3 runs 12 residues. The DNA for the CDR3 is TGTGCCAGTAGTATAGTCAGGGGGCCAGCTTTCTTT. As protein: CASSIVRGPAFF.

The rearrangement links TRBV6-5 to TRBJ2-7; D is undetermined. Per germline, CDR1 MNHEY and CDR2 SVGAGI. CDR3 length: 14 amino acids. V lost 3 bases and J lost 2, with 11 bases in between. The CDR3 nucleotides read TGTGCCAGCAGTTATGGCAGGTTCACCTACGAGCAGTACTTC. It is translated as CASSYGRFTYEQYF.

This chain joins TRBV5-1 and TRBJ1-5; D remains unclear. Germline CDR1 and CDR2: SGHRS and YFSETQ. The V and J ends lost 5 bases and 0 bases respectively, with 12 bases between them. The CDR3 spans 15 residues. This chain's CDR3 is CASSSGPYSNQPQHF. CDR3 nucleotide sequence: TGCGCCAGCAGTTCAGGACCGTATAGCAATCAGCCCCAGCATTTT.

This clone was observed a handful of times. J is TRBJ1-6 and V is TRBV19; 11 positions match TRBD1. The CDR3 contains 13 residues. Germline-derived CDR1 and CDR2 are LNHDA and SQIVND (reference sequence). V shed 6 bases and J 10 bases; nucleotides not matched to a gene: 2. The CDR3 sequence: CASRDRGQSPLHF. The CDR3 DNA sequence: TGTGCCAGTAGGGACAGGGGGCAATCACCCCTCCACTTT.

The rearrangement links TRBV5-6 to TRBJ2-5; a possible D gene is TRBD2 (5 bases). The V gene's germline CDR1 is SGHDT and CDR2 YYEEEE. The germline V and J ends were trimmed by 0 bases and 5 bases, with 8 bases remaining between them. CDR3 size: 13 residues. CDR3: CASSLAAAETQYF. The CDR3 nucleotides read TGTGCCAGCAGCTTGGCAGCGGCTGAGACCCAGTACTTC.

The V call is TRBV5-4, the J call TRBJ1-6; 12 bases agree with TRBD1. Looked up from germline, CDR1 is SGHNT and CDR2 is YYREEE (reference sequence). The CDR3 has 18 amino acids. V trimming: 4 bases; J trimming: 4 bases; junction bases outside the gene matches: 9. This CDR3 is CASSRRDRGRWYNSPLHF. In DNA form, the CDR3 reads TGTGCCAGCAGCCGGCGGGACAGGGGGCGTTGGTATAATTCACCCCTCCACTTT. Full variable domain (missing parts from reference TRBV5-4 and TRBJ1-6): ETGVTQSPTHLIKTRGQQVTLRCSSQSGHNTVSWYQQALGQGPQFIFQYYREEENGRGNFPPRFSGLQFPNYSSELNVNALELDDSALYLCASSRRDRGRWYNSPLHFGNGTRLTVT.

In this sample, this clone turned up a few times. The genes are TRBV19 and TRBJ1-1; 7 positions match TRBD1. The V segment lost 8 bases and the J segment 7 bases; nucleotides outside the gene matches: 7. This CDR3 contains 12 residues. Germline CDR1 LNHDA, CDR2 SQIVND (reference sequence). The CDR3 protein is CASYRGPVEAFF. As DNA, the CDR3 is TGTGCCAGTTACAGGGGTCCCGTTGAAGCTTTCTTT.

The genes are TRBV4-3 and TRBJ2-1, with 9 bases aligning to TRBD2. After removal of 5 bases from V and 0 bases from J, the junction contained 5 bases not matched to a gene. Germline V gene data show CDR1 as LGHNA and CDR2 as YSLEER. This CDR3 spans 16 amino acids. The DNA of the CDR3 is TGCGCCAGCAGCAAACTAGCGGGTTACTCCTACAATGAGCAGTTCTTC. This sequence encodes CASSKLAGYSYNEQFF.

As DNA, the CDR3 is TGTGCCAGCAGTTACTTATCAGTGACAACCGGGGAGCTGTTTTTT. Translated, it gives CASSYLSVTTGELFF. This chain uses TRBV6-6 with TRBJ2-2, with D hard to call. Trimming removed 1 base from V and 5 bases from J, with 11 bases in between. The V gene's germline CDR1 is MNHNY and CDR2 SVGAGI (reference sequence). This CDR3 spans 15 amino acids.

The chain carries TRBV18 and TRBJ2-1, with 10 bases identical to TRBD2. The J segment lost 4 bases and the V segment lost 5 bases, leaving 2 bases of the junction unmatched. CDR3 length: 14 residues. The germline CDR1 and CDR2 sequences are KGHSH and LQKENI. CDR3 DNA sequence: TGTGCCAGCTCAAAGACTAGCGGGTACAATGAGCAGTTCTTC. This sequence encodes CASSKTSGYNEQFF.

The chain employs TRBV5-1 and TRBJ1-4; 10 bases line up with TRBD1. The CDR3 totals 14 residues. Germline V lookup: CDR1 SGHRS, CDR2 YFSETQ. V lost 4 bases to trimming and J lost 6 bases; unmatched junction nucleotides: 3. The CDR3 DNA follows: TGCGCCAGCAGCCAGGGACAGGGGCATGAAAAACTGTTTTTT. It is translated as CASSQGQGHEKLFF.

The chain employs TRBV6-7 and TRBJ2-7; the D gene is possibly TRBD2 (6 bases). TRBV6-7 is known as an ORF, though its function is uncertain. Trimming stripped 6 bases from V and 4 bases from J, with 19 bases between. CDR3 length equals 15 residues. CDR3 region: CASRTRAFPLYEQYF. CDR3 DNA: TGTGCCAGCAGGACTAGGGCCTTCCCCCTGTACGAGCAGTACTTC.

This clone turned up a few times. The rearrangement joins TRBV6-1 to TRBJ2-7; 8 nucleotides align to TRBD2. Losses at the gene ends were 8 bases for V and 0 bases for J; bases not matched to a gene: 6. CDR1 is MNHNS, CDR2 SASEGT, per germline. CDR3 length: 14 residues. CDR3 DNA: TGTGCCAGCGGTCCTAGCGGGCTCTCCTACGAGCAGTACTTC. Translating gives CASGPSGLSYEQYF.

This sequence joins TRBV19 and TRBJ1-3; a possible D gene is TRBD1 (5 bases). Trimming took off 7 bases at V and 0 bases at J, with 7 bases between the two ends. The germline V gene has CDR1 LNHDA and CDR2 SQIVND (reference sequence). This CDR3 is built from 13 residues. The CDR3 DNA reads TGTGCCAGTACCGGGACCTCTGGAAACACCATATATTTT. Translated, it gives CASTGTSGNTIYF.

The rearrangement joins TRBV6-5 to TRBJ1-1; D might be TRBD1 (5 bases). The germline CDR1 and CDR2 sequences are MNHEY and SVGAGI. This CDR3 contains 14 residues. The germline V and J ends were trimmed by 8 bases and 3 bases, with 16 bases remaining between them. CDR3 sequence (DNA): TGTGCCAGCCGCCCTTTGGGACGATACACTGAAGCTTTCTTT. Residues: CASRPLGRYTEAFF.

This sequence joins TRBV7-3 and TRBJ2-7; D unclear. Deletions cut 5 bases from V and 0 bases from J, with 8 bases between. The CDR3 is 13 residues long. Germline V gene lookup returns CDR1 SGHTA and CDR2 FQGTGA. The CDR3 sequence is CASSPGFSYEQYF. The CDR3 nucleotides read TGTGCCAGCAGCCCAGGATTCTCCTACGAGCAGTACTTC.

The chain employs TRBV11-3 and TRBJ2-1, with TRBD1 matching 8 bases. Per germline, CDR1 SGHNT and CDR2 YENEEA. Trimming at V came to 3 bases and at J to 2 bases, leaving 3 bases not matched to a gene. The CDR3 consists of 15 residues. The CDR3 protein is CASSFRGLPYNEQFF. The CDR3 DNA reads as TGTGCCAGCAGCTTCAGGGGGCTCCCCTACAATGAGCAGTTCTTC.

The chain has TRBV19 and TRBJ1-4; D is uncertain. Trimming left V 5 bases short and J 0 bases short, with 10 bases between. This CDR3 is built from 15 residues. Germline V gene sequence: CDR1 LNHDA, CDR2 SQIVND (reference sequence). The CDR3 loop is CASSRHSATNEKLFF. CDR3 in DNA: TGTGCCAGTAGTCGTCACAGTGCAACTAATGAAAAACTGTTTTTT.

The V and J genes are TRBV18 and TRBJ1-3, with D unclear. There are 17 residues in the CDR3. CDR1 and CDR2 from the germline V gene are KGHSH and LQKENI. V lost 0 bases to trimming and J lost 0 bases, with 12 bases between them. CDR3 DNA sequence: TGTGCCAGCTCACCACCGAGGATGAGCTACTCTGGAAACACCATATATTTT. Its translation is CASSPPRMSYSGNTIYF. Supplemented by reference TRBV18 and TRBJ1-3, the full variable domain reads NAGVMQNPRHLVRRRGQEARLRCSPMKGHSHVYWYRQLPEEGLKFMVYLQKENIIDESGMPKERFSAEFPKEGPSILRIQQVVRGDSAAYFCASSPPRMSYSGNTIYFGEGSWLTVV.

The CDR3: CASSYSDTQYF. The CDR3 nucleotides are TGTGCCAGCAGTTACTCAGATACGCAGTATTTT. The rearrangement joins TRBV6-5 to TRBJ2-3; D not resolved. This CDR3 contains 11 residues. V gave up 0 bases and J gave up 5 bases, with 0 bases separating them. Germline values: CDR1 MNHEY, CDR2 SVGAGI.

The chain links TRBV5-4 to TRBJ1-2; no firm D call. CDR3 size: 14 residues. Deletions cut 0 bases from V and 3 bases from J, with 9 bases between. Germline-derived CDR1 and CDR2 are SGHNT and YYREEE (reference sequence). The CDR3 nucleotides are TGTGCCAGCAGCTTGGTGGGGTGGCACTATGGCTACACCTTC. This codes for CASSLVGWHYGYTF.

The rearrangement joins TRBV5-5 to TRBJ1-5; D possibly corresponds to TRBD1 (6 bases). V lost 2 bases and J 6 bases, leaving 15 bases between the germline ends. The germline V gene encodes CDR1 SGHKS and CDR2 YYEKEE (reference sequence). This CDR3 spans 15 amino acids. The CDR3 protein is CASSFSGARVQPQHF. In DNA, the CDR3 is TGTGCCAGCAGCTTCTCGGGGGCGCGGGTTCAGCCCCAGCATTTT.

The V call is TRBV25-1, the J call TRBJ2-7; 12 bases map to TRBD2. CDR3 length: 14 amino acids. With 6 bases clipped from V and 2 bases from J, the junction kept 2 bases outside the gene matches. The germline gives CDR1 MGHDK, CDR2 SYGVNS. DNA for the CDR3: TGTGCCAGCAGCTGGACTAGCGGGACCTACGAGCAGTACTTC. Translation gives CASSWTSGTYEQYF.

V and J are TRBV6-5 and TRBJ1-2, with D possibly TRBD1 on 6 matching bases. CDR3 length: 16 amino acids. CDR1 is MNHEY and CDR2 is SVGAGI in the germline V gene. V was trimmed by 0 bases and J by 8 bases, leaving 19 bases between them. CDR3 bases: TGTGCCAGCAGTTACTCGGTGGGGGGAGGGGGTTTCGGCTACACCTTC. Its protein product is CASSYSVGGGGFGYTF.

The J gene is TRBJ2-7, the V gene TRBV6-5; tentatively, D is TRBD1 (6 bases). V was clipped by 4 bases and J by 3 bases, with 19 bases between them. This CDR3 comprises 16 residues. CDR1 and CDR2 (germline): MNHEY, SVGAGI. In DNA form, the CDR3 reads TGTGCCAGCAGTTCGTCGAGACAGGAGCCGATCTACGAGCAGTACTTC. Amino acid sequence: CASSSSRQEPIYEQYF.

The chain uses TRBV6-1 and TRBJ2-7; TRBD2 aligns across 13 bases. The CDR3 totals 16 residues. The germline gives CDR1 MNHNS, CDR2 SASEGT. V was pared by 4 bases and J by 12 bases, with 15 bases of the junction left unmatched. The CDR3 DNA sequence: TGTGCCAGCAGTGCCCATCCGGGACTAGCGGGACCAAGGGGGTACTTC. It encodes CASSAHPGLAGPRGYF.

The genes are TRBV6-5 and TRBJ2-5; TRBD1 matches at 7 bases. Germline assignment: CDR1 MNHEY and CDR2 SVGAGI. The CDR3 runs to 14 residues. Trimming at V came to 6 bases and at J to 6 bases, leaving 10 bases not matched to a gene. The CDR3 bases are TGTGCCAGCAGCGCGTGGCAGGGGGTACAGACCCAGTACTTC. Translation gives CASSAWQGVQTQYF.

The chain is built from TRBV5-4 and TRBJ2-5; perhaps TRBD1 as D (6 bases). CDR3 length: 15 amino acids. Looked up from germline, CDR1 is SGHNT and CDR2 is YYREEE (reference sequence). V lost 3 bases and J 5 bases, leaving 17 bases between the germline ends. Here the CDR3 reads CASSSPGTGWETQYF. The CDR3 bases are TGTGCCAGCAGCTCTCCAGGAACAGGGTGGGAGACCCAGTACTTC.

The chain recombines TRBV27 with TRBJ2-1, with TRBD1 as a possible D gene (6 bases). The CDR3 contains 15 residues. CDR1 MNHEY and CDR2 SMNVEV come from the germline V gene (reference sequence). Trimming took 6 bases from V and 1 from J, leaving 13 bases between them. The CDR3 is CASRPGVRSYNEQFF. The CDR3 DNA reads TGTGCCAGCAGGCCAGGGGTTCGTTCCTACAATGAGCAGTTCTTC.

This chain links TRBV28 with TRBJ2-7; D unresolved. The CDR3 spans 10 residues. Trimming left V 8 bases short and J 2 bases short, with 4 bases between. Germline CDR1 MDHEN, CDR2 SYDVKM. CDR3 region: CASGPYEQYF. The CDR3 DNA reads as TGTGCCAGCGGACCCTACGAGCAGTACTTC.

The chain has TRBV7-3 and TRBJ1-2; 10 bases are shared with TRBD1. Germline CDR1 and CDR2: SGHTA and FQGTGA. Unmatched junction bases numbered 5, after V lost 5 bases and J lost 8 bases. CDR3 length: 13 amino acids. The CDR3 spells CASSLGTGDGYTF. The DNA of the CDR3 is TGTGCCAGCAGCCTCGGGACAGGGGACGGCTACACCTTC. The full variable domain, completed using reference TRBV7-3 and TRBJ1-2, is GAGVSQTPSNKVTEKGKYVELRCDPISGHTALYWYRQSLGQGPEFLIYFQGTGAADDSGLPNDRFFAVRPEGSVSTLKIQRTERGDSAVYLCASSLGTGDGYTFGSGTRLTVV.

The chain has TRBV4-3 and TRBJ2-5; TRBD1 might be the D (5 bases). The CDR3 length is 15 residues. The germline V and J ends were trimmed by 1 base and 7 bases, with 16 bases remaining between them. In germline, CDR1 is LGHNA, CDR2 YSLEER. CDR3 protein: CASSQVIAGLGTQYF. In nucleotides, the CDR3 is TGCGCCAGCAGCCAAGTTATCGCAGGGCTGGGGACCCAGTACTTC.